This T cell receptor beta chain was found in a study of T cells in Graves' hyperthyroidism and ophthalmopathy (dated by TCRdb to between 2018 and 2021). For the study in its entirety: Peripheral blood samples were taken at initial diagnosis, before any treatment was given. To identify distinguishing TCR V-J signatures, a discovery cohort of around 98 patients was used, comprising 43 with Graves' ophthalmopathy and 57 with stable Graves' hyperthyroidism. Prospective prediction of ophthalmopathy was tested in an independent validation cohort of 18 to 20 hyperthyroidism patients and 17 patients who later progressed to ophthalmopathy. The 100 or so discovery patients were randomly divided into training and test sets at a 7:3 ratio. The study also compared thyroid tissue and blood T-cell repertoires from about 6 Graves' hyperthyroidism patients. After blood sampling, hyperthyroidism patients were treated with methimazole at a starting dose of 30 mg daily, and ophthalmopathy patients were treated with high-dose intravenous methylprednisolone. TCR Vbeta CDR3 sequencing of 135 peripheral blood samples (under 45 ophthalmopathy, 75 to 85 hyperthyroidism and approximately 17 progressor patients) is reported in the paper. Paper-wide results and their limitations: A 13 V-J signature model separated ophthalmopathy from stable hyperthyroidism, with about 90% sensitivity and approximately 81% specificity in cross-validation and 80%/75% in testing. Sample size was not statistically predetermined, and blinding of investigators to group allocation was not performed. In validation, the model predicted progression to ophthalmopathy a median of approximately 6.6 months before onset, with about 64% sensitivity and just under 75% specificity. Most expanded thyroid clonotypes (frequency above 0.001) were also detected in blood, suggesting blood repertoires may reflect thyroid immune responses.

Moderately to severely active disease, a Clinical Activity Score of at least 3, a NOSPECS grade of at least 4, and a duration under 3 months were present in ophthalmopathy patients. Any patient with an uncontrolled infection, another autoimmune disease, pregnancy or lactation was excluded. Clinical symptoms, serum thyroxine and TRAb, thyroid ultrasound, and orbital computed tomography formed the basis for the diagnoses. PBMCs were isolated from about 10 ml of fresh peripheral blood by Ficoll-Paque density gradient centrifugation. Trizol reagent was used to extract total RNA, and RNA quality was then checked on an Agilent 2100 Bioanalyzer. This clonotype was recorded a few times. The antigen it recognizes is unknown. There are no base qualities to consult, and no much larger clone falls within one base. Amplification of TCR beta CDR3 regions was carried out from RNA transcripts. The TCR CDR3 was subjected to a first round of RT-PCR using the HTBI primer set and the Qiagen OneStep RT-PCR kit. Libraries were constructed in a second round of multiplex PCR, after which size selection and purification were carried out. Sequencing of the libraries was done on an Illumina HiSeq2000 using paired-end 100 bp reads. Per the original workflow: SOAPnuke was used to process the raw data, throwing out any read that contained adapters or uncalled bases, had a mean Phred below 15, or lacked an exact constant-primer or identifier match. High-quality paired reads were merged with COPE v1.2.5, and unique nucleotide sequences were defined as clonotypes. MiTCR v1.1 was used to align the clonotypes against IMGT TRBV, TRBD and TRBJ reference segments. The analysis was restricted to V-J combinations with a frequency above 0.0001, which together covered about 99% of the repertoires. The TCS score was defined as F50 (clonal expansion) divided by E x V (chaos), with BLOSUM62-based TCRdist calculated between CDR3 peptides within each V-J. Welch's t-statistics and random forest reduced several hundred V-J features to 13, which were used in a naive Bayes classifier (R e1071). Through fastp at Q25 and MiXCR, TCRdb rebuilt clones from the public reads, retaining in-frame beta chains. Rows merge per CDR3 protein into single entries with the most common DNA and genes. TCRdb, not the authors, supplied the V and J calls. The sample data list 450,000 to 650,000 distinct CDR3 sequences, and approximately 15% of these were observed just once. The ten top clones hold approximately 6.4% of the sample.

The junction carries 13 bases between V and J, which are trimmed by 1 base and 4 bases respectively. CDR1 SGHVS and CDR2 FNYEAQ are derived from the germline V gene. There are 15 amino acids in the CDR3, from cysteine to phenylalanine inclusive. Only CDR3 DNA is held: 45 bases, read in frame from base 1. The clonotype comes from a young woman with Graves' ophthalmopathy. The chain links TRBV7-6 with TRBJ1-2, and possibly TRBD1, on 5 matching bases. The sequenced material came from blood. The CDR3 in this case is CASSLGPGELYGYTF. The DNA reads TGTGCCAGCAGCTTAGGTCCGGGGGAGCTCTATGGCTACACCTTC.